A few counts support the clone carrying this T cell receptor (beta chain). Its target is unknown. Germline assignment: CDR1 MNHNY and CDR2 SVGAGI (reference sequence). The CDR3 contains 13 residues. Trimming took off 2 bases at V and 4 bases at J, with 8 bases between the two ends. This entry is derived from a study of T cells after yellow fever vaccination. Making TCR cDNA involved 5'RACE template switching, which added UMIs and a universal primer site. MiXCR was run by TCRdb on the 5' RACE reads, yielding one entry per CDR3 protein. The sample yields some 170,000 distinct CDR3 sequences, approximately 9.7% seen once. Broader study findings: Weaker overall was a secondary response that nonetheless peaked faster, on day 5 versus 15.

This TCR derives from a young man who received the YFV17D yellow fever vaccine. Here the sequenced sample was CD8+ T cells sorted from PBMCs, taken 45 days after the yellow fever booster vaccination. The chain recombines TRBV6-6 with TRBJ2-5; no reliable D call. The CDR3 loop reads CASSYSRVETQYF. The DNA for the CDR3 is TGTGCCAGCAGTTACAGTAGGGTAGAGACCCAGTACTTC.